Each of the 26 T cell receptor beta chains below was sequenced from the same sample in a study of T cells in Graves' hyperthyroidism and ophthalmopathy. From RNA transcripts, TCR beta CDR3 regions were amplified. TCR CDR3 regions were first amplified by RT-PCR with HTBI primers. MiXCR, applied by TCRdb to the multiplex PCR reads, yields one record per CDR3 protein. The profile shows about 590,000 distinct CDR3 sequences, less than 20% of them singletons. The sample was blood. The source of these receptors is a woman in her twenties or thirties with Graves' hyperthyroidism.

This clonotype has at least ten counts. V and J are TRBV2 and TRBJ1-2, with a possible D match to TRBD1 (5 bases). Germline CDR1 SNHLY, CDR2 FYNNEI. The CDR3 sequence is 14 residues long. Trimming took off 6 bases at V and 7 bases at J, with 18 bases between the two ends. CDR3 region: CASSRRDSSRGYTF. The CDR3 coding sequence is TGTGCCAGCAGCAGAAGGGACTCCTCGCGTGGCTACACCTTC.

This clonotype was observed a handful of times. The chain combines TRBV28 with TRBJ2-3, with TRBD2 matching 9 bases. The CDR3 is made up of 21 amino acids. Germline V lookup: CDR1 MDHEN, CDR2 SYDVKM. V trimming: 0 bases; J trimming: 0 bases; junction bases outside the gene matches: 16. This CDR3 is CASSLWGSGSFGGSSTDTQYF. The CDR3 nucleotides are TGTGCCAGCAGTTTATGGGGTAGCGGGAGTTTTGGAGGCTCTAGCACAGATACGCAGTATTTT.

This clonotype was seen a few times. The chain uses TRBV30 and TRBJ2-1; D may be TRBD1 or TRBD2 (5 bases each). V shed 3 bases and J shed 0 bases, with 15 bases lying between them. Per the germline V gene, CDR1 is GTSNPN and CDR2 is SVGIG (reference sequence). The CDR3 is 16 residues long. The CDR3 protein is CAWRALPGSSYNEQFF. DNA for the CDR3: TGTGCCTGGAGAGCCTTACCAGGGAGCTCCTACAATGAGCAGTTCTTC. Drawing the rest from reference TRBV30 and TRBJ2-1, the complete variable domain is SQTIHQWPATLVQPVGSPLSLECTVEGTSNPNLYWYRQAAGRGLQLLFYSVGIGQISSEVPQNLSASRPQDRQFILSSKKLLLSDSGFYLCAWRALPGSSYNEQFFGPGTRLTVL.

This clonotype was counted ten times or more. The chain couples TRBV6-1 to TRBJ2-3, with 8 bases lining up with TRBD1. CDR1 is MNHNS and CDR2 is SASEGT in the germline V gene. This CDR3 has 17 residues. V lost 5 bases to trimming and J lost 5 bases; unmatched junction nucleotides: 15. This CDR3 reads CASSHEEAGGRLDTQYF. In DNA form, the CDR3 reads TGTGCCAGCAGTCATGAGGAGGCAGGGGGCCGGTTAGATACGCAGTATTTT.

The chain joins TRBV12-3 or TRBV12-4 to TRBJ1-1; D is perhaps TRBD1 (5 bases). The V and J ends lost 4 bases and 0 bases respectively, with 18 bases between them. This CDR3 contains 17 residues. CDR3 DNA: TGTGCCAGCAGTTCCATCCCCTTCCAGGGTATGAACACTGAAGCTTTCTTT. Residues: CASSSIPFQGMNTEAFF.

This clonotype occurred a few times. This chain uses TRBV4-1 with TRBJ2-1; TRBD2 aligns across 7 bases. Germline loops: CDR1 MGHRA, CDR2 YSYEKL. CDR3 length equals 17 residues. V trimming: 3 bases; J trimming: 3 bases; junction bases outside the gene matches: 11. As DNA, the CDR3 is TGCGCCAGCAGCCAGAGCTTAGCGGGTCAAGACTACAATGAGCAGTTCTTC. Protein sequence: CASSQSLAGQDYNEQFF.

This clonotype was seen repeatedly, ten times or more. This sequence joins TRBV30 and TRBJ2-1, with no clear D. This CDR3 spans 14 amino acids. V was trimmed by 0 bases and J by 6 bases, leaving 12 bases between them. Germline V gives CDR1 GTSNPN, CDR2 SVGIG (reference sequence). CDR3 in amino acids: CAWSVLARLNEQFF. The CDR3 DNA is TGTGCCTGGAGTGTACTTGCCAGGCTCAATGAGCAGTTCTTC.

This clonotype was seen ten or more times. The chain recombines TRBV12-3 or TRBV12-4 with TRBJ1-3, with D hard to call. Deletions cut 6 bases from V and 4 bases from J, with 16 bases between. This CDR3 comprises 15 residues. The CDR3 sequence: CASSPLKGRGNTIYF. CDR3 bases: TGTGCCAGCAGCCCCCTTAAGGGTAGGGGAAACACCATATATTTT.

This clonotype was recorded at least ten times. The V call is TRBV4-2, the J call TRBJ2-4, with D possibly matching TRBD1 (7 bases). The germline CDR1 and CDR2 sequences are LGHNA and YNFKEQ. CDR3 length: 15 residues. V was pared by 0 bases and J by 6 bases, with 12 bases between. The CDR3, as DNA: TGTGCCAGCAGCCAAGATCGCCAGGGGGGAAACATTCAGTACTTC. It yields the protein CASSQDRQGGNIQYF.

The J gene is TRBJ2-5, the V gene TRBV7-9; D may be TRBD1 (5 bases). Looked up from germline, CDR1 is SEHNR and CDR2 is FQNEAQ (reference sequence). V was clipped by 5 bases and J by 2 bases, with 12 bases between them. The CDR3 contains 14 residues. The CDR3: CASSTHRPQETQYF. Here the CDR3 DNA reads TGTGCCAGCAGCACCCACAGGCCGCAAGAGACCCAGTACTTC.

This clonotype was observed many times. The chain has TRBV6-2 or TRBV6-3 and TRBJ2-7, with D possibly matching TRBD1 (5 bases). Looked up from germline, CDR1 is MNHEY and CDR2 is SVGEGT. The CDR3 spans 13 residues. Trimming removed 3 bases at V and 3 bases at J, with 9 bases between. CDR3 in DNA: TGTGCCAGCAGTTATGTGGACAACTACGAGCAGTACTTC. This sequence encodes CASSYVDNYEQYF.

In this sample, this clonotype turned up once. V is TRBV10-3 and J is TRBJ2-2; TRBD2 matches at 14 bases. Germline CDR1 ENHRY, CDR2 SYGVKD. The CDR3 totals 17 residues. After removal of 0 bases from V and 7 bases from J, the junction contained 4 bases not matched to a gene. CDR3 in amino acids: CAISESGLAGGVGELFF. In nucleotides, the CDR3 is TGTGCCATCAGTGAGTCCGGACTAGCGGGAGGCGTCGGGGAGCTGTTTTTT.

V gene TRBV6-2 or TRBV6-3 combines with J gene TRBJ1-1; D not certain. Germline assignment: CDR1 MNHEY and CDR2 SVGEGT. The germline V and J ends were trimmed by 8 bases and 5 bases, with 15 bases remaining between them. The CDR3 is made up of 13 amino acids. The CDR3 DNA is TGTGCCAGCGAATATGGGCCCATGACTGAAGCTTTCTTT. Its translation is CASEYGPMTEAFF.

The sample holds many counts of this clonotype. The rearrangement uses TRBV11-2 and TRBJ2-1; 7 nucleotides align to TRBD1. Trimming removed 1 base from V and 6 bases from J; junction bases left unmatched: 9. The length of the CDR3 is 16 residues. The germline V gene has CDR1 SGHAT and CDR2 FQNNGV. CDR3 residues: CASSLGLQGRGNEQFF. CDR3 nucleotides: TGTGCCAGCAGCTTAGGGCTACAGGGGAGAGGCAATGAGCAGTTCTTC. Looking up the rest from reference TRBV11-2 and TRBJ2-1 gives the full variable domain: EAGVAQSPRYKIIEKRQSVAFWCNPISGHATLYWYQQILGQGPKLLIQFQNNGVVDDSQLPKDRFSAERLKGVDSTLKIQPAKLEDSAVYLCASSLGLQGRGNEQFFGPGTRLTVL.

This clonotype was seen many times. The chain recombines TRBV7-8 with TRBJ1-4, with 7 bases identical to TRBD1. Germline-derived CDR1 and CDR2 are SGHVS and FQNEAQ. The length of the CDR3 is 17 residues. Trimming at V came to 5 bases and at J to 8 bases, leaving 17 bases not matched to a gene. CDR3 loop: CASSPGGWASWREKLFF. The CDR3, as DNA: TGTGCCAGCAGCCCAGGGGGATGGGCTTCTTGGAGGGAAAAACTGTTTTTT.

This clonotype has a count of ten or more. V gene TRBV5-1 combines with J gene TRBJ1-1; no clear D gene. The germline V gene encodes CDR1 SGHRS and CDR2 YFSETQ. The germline V and J ends were trimmed by 3 bases and 0 bases, with 9 bases remaining between them. The CDR3 totals 14 residues. The CDR3: CASSSAGLNTEAFF. The CDR3 DNA is TGCGCCAGCAGCTCTGCGGGATTGAACACTGAAGCTTTCTTT.

This clonotype was recorded many times. V is TRBV7-8 and J is TRBJ2-1, with TRBD2 identical over 7 bases. CDR3 length equals 14 residues. Germline-derived CDR1 and CDR2 are SGHVS and FQNEAQ. The trim removed 4 bases at V and 6 bases at J, leaving 6 bases unmatched. CDR3 region: CASSSPLAVNEQFF. The CDR3 nucleotides are TGTGCCAGCAGCTCCCCCCTAGCGGTCAATGAGCAGTTCTTC.

This clonotype was seen only a few times. V gene TRBV10-1 combines with J gene TRBJ2-1; 11 nucleotides agree with TRBD2. V gave up 4 bases and J gave up 9 bases; unmatched junction bases: 20. The CDR3 spans 19 residues. Germline V gene sequence: CDR1 WNHNN, CDR2 SYGVQD (reference sequence). Written as DNA, the CDR3 is TGCGCCAGCAGTGTGGGAACCGCCCTAGCGGGAGGACCTCCCAGTGAGCAGTTCTTC. Amino acids: CASSVGTALAGGPPSEQFF.

On this clonotype: A much more abundant neighbour one base away suggests this may be a read error. The chain joins TRBV5-5 to TRBJ2-7, with D tentatively TRBD2 (6 bases). Trimming removed 1 base from V and 3 bases from J, with 14 bases in between. The germline CDR1 and CDR2 sequences are SGHKS and YYEKEE (reference sequence). The CDR3 is made up of 15 amino acids. The CDR3 coding sequence is TGTGCCAGCAGCTTGACTTCGGGGGTCATCTACGAGCAGTACTTC. It codes for CASSLTSGVIYEQYF.

This clonotype was recorded at least ten times. The genes are TRBV11-2 and TRBJ1-2; D is perhaps TRBD1 (6 bases). Germline V CDR1 and CDR2: SGHAT, FQNNGV. V was pared by 5 bases and J by 4 bases, with 14 bases between. CDR3 length equals 14 residues. The CDR3 loop reads CASSQLGASYGYTF. Written as DNA, the CDR3 is TGTGCCAGCAGCCAACTGGGGGCTTCCTATGGCTACACCTTC.

This clonotype was seen once. A much bigger clone sits one base away, suggesting this may be a read error. The gene calls are TRBV27 and TRBJ2-7, with TRBD2 identical over 12 bases. CDR1 MNHEY and CDR2 SMNVEV come from the germline V gene (reference sequence). This CDR3 comprises 16 residues. CDR3: CASSVRLAGAPYEQHF. As DNA, the CDR3 is TGTGCCAGCAGTGTCCGACTAGCGGGAGCCCCCTACGAGCAGCACTTC.

This clonotype showed up many times. The V gene is TRBV12-3 or TRBV12-4, the J gene TRBJ2-3; D remains unclear. The CDR3 length is 14 residues. Between the trimmed V and J ends, which lost 2 bases and 2 bases, there was a span of 8 bases. The CDR3 spells CASSLQVSTDTQYF. Written as DNA, the CDR3 is TGTGCCAGCAGTTTACAGGTTTCCACAGATACGCAGTATTTT.

This clonotype was detected ten times or more. The gene calls are TRBV11-2 and TRBJ2-1, with a weak D call TRBD2 (6 bases). Germline V gene sequence: CDR1 SGHAT, CDR2 FQNNGV. This CDR3 has 15 residues. V was trimmed by 0 bases and J by 9 bases, leaving 15 bases between them. The CDR3 sequence: CASSLDLTGAREQFF. In DNA, the CDR3 is TGTGCCAGCAGCTTAGATTTAACGGGAGCTCGTGAGCAGTTCTTC.

The chain has TRBV6-1 and TRBJ1-5; D call uncertain. Germline V gene data show CDR1 as MNHNS and CDR2 as SASEGT. Trimming pared 6 bases from V and 1 base from J, leaving 10 bases between. The CDR3 totals 14 residues. CDR3 nucleotide sequence: TGTGCCAGCAGAGATGGCCCGAGCAATCAGCCCCAGCATTTT. It encodes CASRDGPSNQPQHF.

This clonotype was detected many times. The CDR3 loop reads CASSYEARGYYGYTF. CDR3 sequence (DNA): TGTGCCAGCAGTTACGAGGCCAGGGGATACTATGGCTACACCTTC. This chain links TRBV6-5 with TRBJ1-2, with D possibly TRBD1 on 6 matching bases. The CDR3 is 15 amino acids. Trimming took 2 bases from V and 3 from J, leaving 13 bases between them. Germline V lookup: CDR1 MNHEY, CDR2 SVGAGI.

This clonotype was observed many times. Here the CDR3 reads CSATSAGTDTQYF. CDR3 DNA sequence: TGCAGTGCTACTAGCGCCGGCACAGATACGCAGTATTTT. V gene TRBV20-1 combines with J gene TRBJ2-3; the D gene is possibly TRBD2 (6 bases). The CDR3 has 13 residues. Germline V lookup: CDR1 DFQATT, CDR2 SNEGSKA (reference sequence). The V end was cut by 4 bases, the J end by 1 base, with 9 bases between.